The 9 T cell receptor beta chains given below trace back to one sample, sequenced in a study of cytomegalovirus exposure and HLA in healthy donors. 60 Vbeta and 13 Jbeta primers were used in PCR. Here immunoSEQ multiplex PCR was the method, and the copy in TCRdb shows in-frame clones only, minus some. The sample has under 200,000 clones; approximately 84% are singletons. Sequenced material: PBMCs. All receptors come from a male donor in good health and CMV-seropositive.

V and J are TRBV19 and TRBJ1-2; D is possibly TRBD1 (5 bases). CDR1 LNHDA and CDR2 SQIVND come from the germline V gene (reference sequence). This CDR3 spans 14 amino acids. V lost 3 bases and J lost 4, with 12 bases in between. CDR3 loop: CASSIMSGRYGYTF. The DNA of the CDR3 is TGTGCCAGTAGTATCATGTCAGGGCGCTATGGCTACACCTTC.

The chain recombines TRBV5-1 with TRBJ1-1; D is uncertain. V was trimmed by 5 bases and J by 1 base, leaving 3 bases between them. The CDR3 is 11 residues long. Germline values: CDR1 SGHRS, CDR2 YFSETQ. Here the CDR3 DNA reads TGCGCCAGCAGTAGGAACACTGAAGCTTTCTTT. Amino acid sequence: CASSRNTEAFF.

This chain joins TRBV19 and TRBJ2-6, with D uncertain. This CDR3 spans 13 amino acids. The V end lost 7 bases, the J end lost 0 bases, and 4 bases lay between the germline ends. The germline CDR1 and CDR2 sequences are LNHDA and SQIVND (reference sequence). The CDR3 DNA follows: TGTGCCAGTAAGAGCTCTGGGGCCAACGTCCTGACTTTC. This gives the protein CASKSSGANVLTF.

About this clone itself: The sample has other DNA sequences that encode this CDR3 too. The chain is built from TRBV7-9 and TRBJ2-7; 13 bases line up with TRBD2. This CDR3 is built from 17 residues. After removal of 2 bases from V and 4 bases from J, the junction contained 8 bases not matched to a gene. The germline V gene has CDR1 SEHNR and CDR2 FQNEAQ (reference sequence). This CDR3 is CASSLTGLAGDHYEQYF. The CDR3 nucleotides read TGTGCCAGCAGCTTAACCGGACTAGCGGGAGATCATTACGAGCAGTACTTC. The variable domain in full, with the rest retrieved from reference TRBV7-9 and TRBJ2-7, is DTGVSQNPRHKITKRGQNVTFRCDPISEHNRLYWYRQTLGQGPEFLTYFQNEAQLEKSRLLSDRFSAERPKGSFSTLEIQRTEQGDSAMYLCASSLTGLAGDHYEQYFGPGTRLTVT.

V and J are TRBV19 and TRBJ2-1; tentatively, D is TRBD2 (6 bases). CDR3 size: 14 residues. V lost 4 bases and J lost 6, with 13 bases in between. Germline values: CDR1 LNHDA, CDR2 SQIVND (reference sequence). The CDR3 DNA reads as TGTGCCAGTAGTAGTGGACTACCGCGCAATGAGCAGTTCTTC. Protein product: CASSSGLPRNEQFF.

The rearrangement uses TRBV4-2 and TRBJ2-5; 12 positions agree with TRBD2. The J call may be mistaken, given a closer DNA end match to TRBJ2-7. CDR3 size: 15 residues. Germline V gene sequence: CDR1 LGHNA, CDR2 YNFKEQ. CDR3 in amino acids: CASSHETSGSSEQYF. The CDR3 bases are TGTGCCAGCAGCCATGAGACTAGCGGGAGTAGCGAGCAGTACTTC.

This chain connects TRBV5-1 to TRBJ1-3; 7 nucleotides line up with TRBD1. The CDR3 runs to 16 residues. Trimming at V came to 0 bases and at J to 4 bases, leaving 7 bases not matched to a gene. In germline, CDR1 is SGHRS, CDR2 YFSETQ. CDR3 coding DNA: TGCGCCAGCAGCTTGGTGGTCCAGGGGGAAGGAAACACCATATATTTT. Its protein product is CASSLVVQGEGNTIYF.

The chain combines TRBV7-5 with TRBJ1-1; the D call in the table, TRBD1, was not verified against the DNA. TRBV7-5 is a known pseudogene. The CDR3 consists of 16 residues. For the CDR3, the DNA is TGTGTCAGAAGCTTAGGGACAGGGGAGGTGAACACTGAAGCTTTCTTT. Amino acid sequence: CVRSLGTGEVNTEAFF.

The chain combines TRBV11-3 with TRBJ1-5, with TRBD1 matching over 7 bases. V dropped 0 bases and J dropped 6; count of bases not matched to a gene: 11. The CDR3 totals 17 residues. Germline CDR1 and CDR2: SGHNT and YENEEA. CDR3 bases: TGTGCCAGCAGCTTAGATCCCCTGACAGGGCGCGTTCAGCCCCAGCATTTT. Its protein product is CASSLDPLTGRVQPQHF. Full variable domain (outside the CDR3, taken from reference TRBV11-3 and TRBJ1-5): EAGVVQSPRYKIIEKKQPVAFWCNPISGHNTLYWYLQNLGQGPELLIRYENEEAVDDSQLPKDRFSAERLKGVDSTLKIQPAELGDSAVYLCASSLDPLTGRVQPQHFGDGTRLSIL.